This paragraph reports one TCR beta chain. Clones were sequenced by immunoSEQ multiplex PCR, and TCRdb holds only the in-frame ones, with some missing. The repertoire holds more than 65,000 clones, with roughly nine tenths as singletons. The sample belongs to a study of T cell changes during pregnancy in multiple sclerosis. Germline values: CDR1 MNHEY, CDR2 SVGAGI. Trimming stripped 0 bases from V and 0 bases from J, with 11 bases between. The CDR3 contains 16 residues. The sample consisted of peripheral blood, taken after pregnancy. This clonotype was obtained from a female donor in good health, enrolled as a control in a pregnancy study. The V gene is TRBV6-5, the J gene TRBJ1-1, with no clear D. The CDR3 DNA follows: TGTGCCAGCAGTTACTCGAGGGAGAAAATGAACACTGAAGCTTTCTTT. Translating gives CASSYSREKMNTEAFF.